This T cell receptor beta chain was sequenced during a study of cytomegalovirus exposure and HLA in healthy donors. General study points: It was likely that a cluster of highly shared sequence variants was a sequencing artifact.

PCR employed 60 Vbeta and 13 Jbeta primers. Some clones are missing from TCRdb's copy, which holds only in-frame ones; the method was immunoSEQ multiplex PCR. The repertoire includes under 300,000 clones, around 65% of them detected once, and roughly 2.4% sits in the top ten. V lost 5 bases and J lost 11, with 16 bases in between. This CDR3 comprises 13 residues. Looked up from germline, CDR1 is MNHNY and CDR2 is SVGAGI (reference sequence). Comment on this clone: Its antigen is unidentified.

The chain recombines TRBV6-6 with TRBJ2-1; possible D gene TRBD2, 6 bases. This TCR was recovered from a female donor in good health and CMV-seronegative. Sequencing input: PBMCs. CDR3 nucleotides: TGTGCCAGCAGTGCGGGACTCCTAACCAAGCAGTTCTTC. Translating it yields CASSAGLLTKQFF.